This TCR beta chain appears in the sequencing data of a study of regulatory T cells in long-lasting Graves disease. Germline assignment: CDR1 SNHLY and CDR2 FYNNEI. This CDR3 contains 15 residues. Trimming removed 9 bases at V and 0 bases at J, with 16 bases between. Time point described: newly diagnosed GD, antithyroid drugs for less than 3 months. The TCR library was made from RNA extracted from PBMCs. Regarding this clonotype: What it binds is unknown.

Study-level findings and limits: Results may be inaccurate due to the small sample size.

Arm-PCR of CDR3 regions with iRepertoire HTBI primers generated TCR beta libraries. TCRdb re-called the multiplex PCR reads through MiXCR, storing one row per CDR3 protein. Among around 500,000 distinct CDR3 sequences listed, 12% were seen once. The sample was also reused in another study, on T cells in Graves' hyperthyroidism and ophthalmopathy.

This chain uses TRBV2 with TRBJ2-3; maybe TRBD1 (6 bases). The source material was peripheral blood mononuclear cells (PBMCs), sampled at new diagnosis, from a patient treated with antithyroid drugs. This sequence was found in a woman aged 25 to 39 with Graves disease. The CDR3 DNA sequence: TGTGCCAGAGGGACGGACAGCGCTAGCACAGATACGCAGTATTTT. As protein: CARGTDSASTDTQYF.